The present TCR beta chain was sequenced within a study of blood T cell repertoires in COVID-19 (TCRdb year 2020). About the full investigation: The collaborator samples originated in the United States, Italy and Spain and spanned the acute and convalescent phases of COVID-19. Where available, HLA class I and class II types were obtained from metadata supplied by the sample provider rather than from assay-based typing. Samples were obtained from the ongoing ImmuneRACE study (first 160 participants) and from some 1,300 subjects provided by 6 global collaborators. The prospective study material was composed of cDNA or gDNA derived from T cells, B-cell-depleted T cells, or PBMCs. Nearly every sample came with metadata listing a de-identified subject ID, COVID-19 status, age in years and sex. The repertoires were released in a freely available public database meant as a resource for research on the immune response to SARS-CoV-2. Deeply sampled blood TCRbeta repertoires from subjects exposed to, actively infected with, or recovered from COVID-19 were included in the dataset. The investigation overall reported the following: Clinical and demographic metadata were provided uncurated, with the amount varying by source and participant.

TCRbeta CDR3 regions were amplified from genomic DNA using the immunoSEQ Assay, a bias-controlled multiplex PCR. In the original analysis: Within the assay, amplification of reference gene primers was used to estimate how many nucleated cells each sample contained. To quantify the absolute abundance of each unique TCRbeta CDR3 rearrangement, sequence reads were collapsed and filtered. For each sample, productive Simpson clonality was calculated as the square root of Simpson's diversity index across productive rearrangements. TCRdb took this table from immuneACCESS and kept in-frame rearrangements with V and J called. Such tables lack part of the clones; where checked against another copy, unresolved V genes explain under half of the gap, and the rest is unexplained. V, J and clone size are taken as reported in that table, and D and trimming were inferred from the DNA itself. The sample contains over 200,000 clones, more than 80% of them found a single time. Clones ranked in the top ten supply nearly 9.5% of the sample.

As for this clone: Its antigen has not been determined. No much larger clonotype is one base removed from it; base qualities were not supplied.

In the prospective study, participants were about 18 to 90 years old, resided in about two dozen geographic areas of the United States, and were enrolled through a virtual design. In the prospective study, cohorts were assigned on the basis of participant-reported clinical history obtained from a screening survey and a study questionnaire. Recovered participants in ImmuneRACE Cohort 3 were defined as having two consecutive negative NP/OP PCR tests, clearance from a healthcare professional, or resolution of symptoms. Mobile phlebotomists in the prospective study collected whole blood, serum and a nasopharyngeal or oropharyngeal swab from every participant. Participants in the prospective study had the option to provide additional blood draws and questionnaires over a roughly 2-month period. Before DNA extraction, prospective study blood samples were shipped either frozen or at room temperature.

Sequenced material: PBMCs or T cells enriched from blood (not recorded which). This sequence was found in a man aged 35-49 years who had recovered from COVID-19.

The DNA sequence is given as TGTGCCAGCAGTTACTCCCTAGCGGGGAGTGTGGATGAGCAGTTCTTC. The encoded protein is CASSYSLAGSVDEQFF. In this chain, TRBV6-6 is recombined with TRBJ2-1, with TRBD2 matching 9 junction bases. Here V drops 0 bases and J drops 8 bases, and the junction holds 8 bases not matched to any gene. Looking up the germline V gene (reference sequence) yields CDR1 MNHNY and CDR2 SVGAGI. Spanning cysteine to phenylalanine, the CDR3 consists of 16 amino acids. Only the CDR3 region is kept as DNA, spanning 48 bases read in frame from base 1.